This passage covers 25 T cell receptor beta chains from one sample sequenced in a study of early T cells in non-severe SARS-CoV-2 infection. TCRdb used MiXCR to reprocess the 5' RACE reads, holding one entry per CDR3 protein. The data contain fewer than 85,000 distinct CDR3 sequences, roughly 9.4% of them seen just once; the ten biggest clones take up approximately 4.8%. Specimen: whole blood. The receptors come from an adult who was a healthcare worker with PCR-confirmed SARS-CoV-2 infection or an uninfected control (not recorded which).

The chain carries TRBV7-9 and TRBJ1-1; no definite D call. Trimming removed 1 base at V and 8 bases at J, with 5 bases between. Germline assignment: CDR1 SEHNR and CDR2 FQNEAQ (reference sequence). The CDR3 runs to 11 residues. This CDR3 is CASSLGVEAFF. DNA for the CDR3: TGTGCCAGCAGCTTAGGAGTAGAAGCTTTCTTT.

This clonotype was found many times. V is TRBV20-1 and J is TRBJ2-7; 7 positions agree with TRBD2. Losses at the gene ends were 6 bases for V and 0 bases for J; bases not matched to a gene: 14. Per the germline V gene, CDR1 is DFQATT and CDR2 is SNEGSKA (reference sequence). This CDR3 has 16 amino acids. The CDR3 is CSATLTGAGSSYEQYF. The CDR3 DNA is TGCAGTGCGACCCTGACGGGAGCGGGATCCTCCTACGAGCAGTACTTC.

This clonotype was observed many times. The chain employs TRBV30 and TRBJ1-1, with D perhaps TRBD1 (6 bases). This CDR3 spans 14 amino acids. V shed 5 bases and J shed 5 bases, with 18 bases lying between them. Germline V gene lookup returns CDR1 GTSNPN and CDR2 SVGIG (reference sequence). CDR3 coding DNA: TGTGCCTGGTTACGGGAAGGGGGTAAAACTGAAGCTTTCTTT. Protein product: CAWLREGGKTEAFF.

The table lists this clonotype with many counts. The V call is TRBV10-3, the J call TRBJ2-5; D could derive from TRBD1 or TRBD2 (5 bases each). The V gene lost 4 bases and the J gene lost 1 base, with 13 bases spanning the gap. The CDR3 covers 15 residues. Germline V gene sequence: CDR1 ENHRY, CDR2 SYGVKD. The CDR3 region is CAISGGSGFQETQYF. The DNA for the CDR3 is TGTGCCATCAGTGGGGGGAGCGGCTTCCAAGAGACCCAGTACTTC.

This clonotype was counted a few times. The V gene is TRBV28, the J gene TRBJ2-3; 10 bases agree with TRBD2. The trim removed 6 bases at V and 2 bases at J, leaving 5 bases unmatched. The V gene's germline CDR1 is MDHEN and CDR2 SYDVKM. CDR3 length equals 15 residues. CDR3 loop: CASSLSGRVTDTQYF. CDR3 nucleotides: TGTGCCAGCAGCCTGAGCGGGAGGGTCACAGATACGCAGTATTTT.

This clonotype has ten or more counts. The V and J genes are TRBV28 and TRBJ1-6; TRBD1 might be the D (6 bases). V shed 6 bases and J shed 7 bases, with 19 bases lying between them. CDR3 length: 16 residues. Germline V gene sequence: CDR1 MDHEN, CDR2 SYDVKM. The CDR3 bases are TGTGCCAGCAGCCCACAGGCGGGGGCAGCCAATTCACCCCTCCACTTT. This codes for CASSPQAGAANSPLHF.

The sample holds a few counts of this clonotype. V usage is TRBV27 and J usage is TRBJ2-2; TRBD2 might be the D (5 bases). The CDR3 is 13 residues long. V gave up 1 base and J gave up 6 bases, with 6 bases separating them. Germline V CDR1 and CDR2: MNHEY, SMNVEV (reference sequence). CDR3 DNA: TGTGCCAGCAGTTTATACGGGGCCGGGGAGCTGTTTTTT. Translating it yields CASSLYGAGELFF.

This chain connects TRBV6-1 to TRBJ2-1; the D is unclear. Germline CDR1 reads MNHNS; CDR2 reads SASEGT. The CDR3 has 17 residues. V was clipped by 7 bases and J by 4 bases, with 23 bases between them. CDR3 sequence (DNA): TGTGCCAGCAAAGGCGGACCCAACCTCATGGGATACAATGAGCAGTTCTTC. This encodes CASKGGPNLMGYNEQFF.

The CDR3 sequence is CASSPTGRGTQYF. Here the CDR3 DNA reads TGTGCCAGCAGCCCCACAGGGAGAGGGACCCAGTACTTC. This chain joins TRBV11-2 and TRBJ2-5, with a tentative D call TRBD1 (6 bases). CDR3 length: 13 residues. CDR1 SGHAT and CDR2 FQNNGV come from the germline V gene. V lost 5 bases to trimming and J lost 7 bases, with 14 bases between them.

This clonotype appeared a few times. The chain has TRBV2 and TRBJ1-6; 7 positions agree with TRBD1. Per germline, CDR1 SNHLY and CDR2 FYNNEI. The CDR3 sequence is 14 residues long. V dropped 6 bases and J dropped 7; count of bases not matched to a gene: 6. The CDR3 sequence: CASRDRYPNSPLHF. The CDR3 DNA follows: TGTGCCAGCAGGGACAGGTACCCCAATTCACCCCTCCACTTT.

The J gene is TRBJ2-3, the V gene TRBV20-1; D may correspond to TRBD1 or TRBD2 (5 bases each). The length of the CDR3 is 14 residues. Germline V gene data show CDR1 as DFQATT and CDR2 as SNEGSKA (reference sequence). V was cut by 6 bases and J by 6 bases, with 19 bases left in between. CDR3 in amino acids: CSAESPEGIDTQYF. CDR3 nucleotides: TGCAGTGCCGAGTCACCTGAGGGGATTGATACGCAGTATTTT.

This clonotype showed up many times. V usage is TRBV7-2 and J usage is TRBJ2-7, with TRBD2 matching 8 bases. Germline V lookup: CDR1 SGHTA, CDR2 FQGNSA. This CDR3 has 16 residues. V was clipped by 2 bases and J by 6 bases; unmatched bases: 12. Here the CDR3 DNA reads TGTGCCAGCAGCTTACCTCCCGGGGCGGGAGGACTCGAGCAGTACTTC. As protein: CASSLPPGAGGLEQYF.

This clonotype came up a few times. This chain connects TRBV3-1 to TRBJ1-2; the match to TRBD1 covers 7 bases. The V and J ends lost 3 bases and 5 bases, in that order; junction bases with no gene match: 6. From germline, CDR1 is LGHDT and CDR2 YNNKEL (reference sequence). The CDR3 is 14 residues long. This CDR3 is CASSHSDRDYGYTF. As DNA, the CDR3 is TGTGCCAGCAGCCACTCTGACAGGGATTATGGCTACACCTTC.

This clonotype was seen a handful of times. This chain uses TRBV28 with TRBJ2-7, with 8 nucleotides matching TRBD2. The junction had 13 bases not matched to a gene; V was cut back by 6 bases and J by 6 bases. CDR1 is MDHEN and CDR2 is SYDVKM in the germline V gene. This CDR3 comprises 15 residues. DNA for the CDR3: TGTGCCAGCAGAGTAAGCGGGACTAGAGAGCTCGAGCAGTACTTC. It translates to CASRVSGTRELEQYF.

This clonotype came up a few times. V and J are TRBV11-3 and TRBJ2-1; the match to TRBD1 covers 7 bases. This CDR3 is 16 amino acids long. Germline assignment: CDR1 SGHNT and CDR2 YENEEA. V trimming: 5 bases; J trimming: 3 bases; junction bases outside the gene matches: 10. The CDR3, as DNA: TGTGCCAGCAGCCCTAGAAGGGGGCAGGGCTACAATGAGCAGTTCTTC. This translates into CASSPRRGQGYNEQFF.

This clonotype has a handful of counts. CDR3 sequence: CASSPNQGVNQPQHF. CDR3 nucleotides: TGTGCCAGCTCACCTAACCAGGGGGTCAATCAGCCCCAGCATTTT. This chain connects TRBV18 to TRBJ1-5; the match to TRBD1 covers 7 bases. The CDR3 spans 15 residues. Unmatched junction bases numbered 5, after V lost 3 bases and J lost 3 bases. Germline V gives CDR1 KGHSH, CDR2 LQKENI.

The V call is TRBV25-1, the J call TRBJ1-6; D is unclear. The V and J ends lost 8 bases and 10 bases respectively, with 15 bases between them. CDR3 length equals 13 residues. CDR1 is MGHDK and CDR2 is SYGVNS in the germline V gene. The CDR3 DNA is TGTGCCAGCCTGCCCACCTTGGGCTCACCCCTCCACTTT. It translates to CASLPTLGSPLHF.

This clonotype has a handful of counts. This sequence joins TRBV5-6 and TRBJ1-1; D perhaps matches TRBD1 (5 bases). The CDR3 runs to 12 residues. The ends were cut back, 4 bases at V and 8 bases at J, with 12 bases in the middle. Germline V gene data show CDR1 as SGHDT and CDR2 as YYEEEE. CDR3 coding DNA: TGTGCCAGCAGCGTTGGGGGGTTGGAAGCTTTCTTT. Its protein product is CASSVGGLEAFF. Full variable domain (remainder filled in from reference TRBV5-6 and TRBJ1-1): DAGVTQSPTHLIKTRGQQVTLRCSPKSGHDTVSWYQQALGQGPQFIFQYYEEEERQRGNFPDRFSGHQFPNYSSELNVNALLLGDSALYLCASSVGGLEAFFGQGTRLTVV.

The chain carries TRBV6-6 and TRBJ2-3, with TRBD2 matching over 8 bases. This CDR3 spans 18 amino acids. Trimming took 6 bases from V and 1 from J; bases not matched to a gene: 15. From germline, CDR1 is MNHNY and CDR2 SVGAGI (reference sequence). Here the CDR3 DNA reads TGTGCCAGCAGCTCCCCGGGGGGGATCAGAACGCGCACAGATACGCAGTATTTT. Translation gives CASSSPGGIRTRTDTQYF.

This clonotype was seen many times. The CDR3 loop reads CASGEGEAAYNEQFF. CDR3 DNA: TGTGCCAGCGGGGAGGGGGAAGCGGCCTACAATGAGCAGTTCTTC. J is TRBJ2-1 and V is TRBV6-5; D possibly corresponds to TRBD2 (7 bases). CDR3 length equals 15 residues. The ends were cut back, 8 bases at V and 2 bases at J, with 16 bases in the middle. CDR1 is MNHEY and CDR2 is SVGAGI in the germline V gene.

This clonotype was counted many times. DNA of the CDR3: TGTGCCAGCAGCTTGACCGGGGAGCTGTTTTTT. It encodes CASSLTGELFF. The chain recombines TRBV7-3 with TRBJ2-2; D not certain. V lost 3 bases and J 5 bases, leaving 1 base between the germline ends. Germline assignment: CDR1 SGHTA and CDR2 FQGTGA. The CDR3 contains 11 residues.

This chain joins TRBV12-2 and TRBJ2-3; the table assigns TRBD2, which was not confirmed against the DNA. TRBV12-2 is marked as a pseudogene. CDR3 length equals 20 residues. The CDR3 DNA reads TGTGCAAGTCGCTTAGCGCGCGGATTAGCGGGAGAGAGGGGCACAGATACGCAGTATTTT. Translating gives CASRLARGLAGERGTDTQYF.

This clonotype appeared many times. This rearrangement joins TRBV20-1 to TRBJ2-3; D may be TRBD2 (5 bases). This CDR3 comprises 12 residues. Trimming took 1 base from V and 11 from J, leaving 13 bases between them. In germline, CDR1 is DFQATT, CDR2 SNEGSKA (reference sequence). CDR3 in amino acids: CSARGPNGGQYF. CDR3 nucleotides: TGCAGTGCTAGAGGCCCCAATGGAGGGCAGTATTTT.

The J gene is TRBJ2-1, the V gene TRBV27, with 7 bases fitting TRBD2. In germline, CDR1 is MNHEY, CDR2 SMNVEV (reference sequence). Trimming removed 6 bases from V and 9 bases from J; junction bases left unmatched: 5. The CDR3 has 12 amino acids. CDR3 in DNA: TGTGCCAGCAGGACTAGCTTACTTGAGCAGTTCTTC. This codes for CASRTSLLEQFF.

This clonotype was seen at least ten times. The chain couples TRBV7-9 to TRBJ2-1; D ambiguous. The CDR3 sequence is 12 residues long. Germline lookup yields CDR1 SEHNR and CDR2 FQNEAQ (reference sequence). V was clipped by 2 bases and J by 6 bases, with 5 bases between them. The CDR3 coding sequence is TGTGCCAGCAGCTTAAGGGCCAATGAGCAGTTCTTC. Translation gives CASSLRANEQFF.